Below, one TCR beta chain is given with its context. The target antigen is unknown. The data belong to a study of cytomegalovirus exposure and HLA in healthy donors. PCR employed 60 Vbeta and 13 Jbeta primers. Here immunoSEQ multiplex PCR was the method, and the copy in TCRdb shows in-frame clones only, minus some. Found here are over 150,000 clones, around 80% of them singletons; the top ten hold 9.5% to 15%. General study points: Most TCR beta V segments were productive about 90% or about 30% of the time in an earlier analysis. A later analysis appeared to link common viral pathogens to several of the most significant clusters. TRBV6-2, TRBV6-3 and other indistinguishable V segments were excluded.

The V and J ends lost 0 bases and 1 base respectively, with 7 bases between them. This CDR3 has 14 residues. Per the germline V gene, CDR1 is SGDLS and CDR2 is YYNGEE. The sample consisted of PBMCs. The source of this sequence is a man aged 30 to 39 in good health and CMV-seropositive. This chain uses TRBV9 with TRBJ2-5, with unresolved D. CDR3 residues: CASSVDPGQETQYF. In nucleotides, the CDR3 is TGTGCCAGCAGCGTAGATCCAGGCCAAGAGACCCAGTACTTC.